This entry describes one T cell receptor beta chain. Its antigen is still unknown. CDR1 and CDR2 from the germline V gene are SGHTA and FQGNSA. The CDR3 spans 15 residues. The V end was cut by 1 base, the J end by 1 base, with 8 bases between. The sample is drawn from a study of CD8+ T cells in alopecia areata. The investigators collected lesional scalp punch biopsies and peripheral blood from alopecia areata patients. Overall study findings and caveats: Normal skin's resident alphabeta T cells are also sequenced in scalp samples.

Investigators isolated RNA and reverse transcribed it into cDNA to act as the sequencing template. Some clones are missing from TCRdb's copy, which holds only in-frame ones; the method was immunoSEQ multiplex PCR. The sample has 150,000 to 160,000 clones, more than 45% seen once. The source is a human donor with alopecia areata. The sample here was CD8+ T cells sorted from blood, taken at week 0. The genes are TRBV7-2 and TRBJ1-5; D call uncertain. The CDR3, as DNA: TGTGCCAGCAGCTTAGGGTTGGGGAGCAATCAGCCCCAGCATTTT. This translates into CASSLGLGSNQPQHF.